This entry lists 22 T cell receptor beta chains sequenced from one sample in a study of blood T cell repertoires in COVID-19. Clones were read by immunoSEQ multiplex PCR, and TCRdb kept only the in-frame ones, dropping some. This sample yields about 300,000 clones, of which 70% to 90% are seen a single time; 8.5% to 12% belongs to the top ten. The source material was PBMCs or T cells enriched from blood (not recorded which). The receptors shown here come from a young woman who had recovered from COVID-19.

The V call is TRBV28, the J call TRBJ2-7; a possible D gene is TRBD2 (5 bases). Trimming removed 5 bases at V and 4 bases at J, with 12 bases between. The germline CDR1 and CDR2 sequences are MDHEN and SYDVKM. The CDR3 is made up of 13 amino acids. The CDR3 DNA sequence: TGTGCCAGCAGTCGGGGTGGCAGATACGAGCAGTACTTC. The encoded protein is CASSRGGRYEQYF.

This clone was seen just once. The genes are TRBV24-1 and TRBJ2-2; D may be TRBD2 (5 bases). The V end lost 1 base, the J end lost 4 bases, and 6 bases lay between the germline ends. CDR1 and CDR2 from the germline V gene are KGHDR and SFDVKD. The CDR3 contains 14 residues. The CDR3 here is CATSDLSGTGELFF. The DNA for the CDR3 is TGTGCCACCAGTGATTTAAGCGGCACCGGGGAGCTGTTTTTT.

The chain couples TRBV7-9 to TRBJ1-2; maybe TRBD1 (5 bases). The CDR3 length is 12 residues. Germline V lookup: CDR1 SEHNR, CDR2 FQNEAQ (reference sequence). V gave up 4 bases and J gave up 10 bases, with 13 bases separating them. CDR3 in amino acids: CASSSDIGHYTF. CDR3 bases: TGTGCCAGCAGCTCGGACATCGGGCACTACACCTTC.

In its sample, this clone was seen a few times. The chain combines TRBV19 with TRBJ2-6, with TRBD1 matching 8 bases. Per the germline V gene, CDR1 is LNHDA and CDR2 is SQIVND (reference sequence). V dropped 0 bases and J dropped 2; count of bases not matched to a gene: 15. This CDR3 contains 21 residues. CDR3 bases: TGTGCCAGTAGTATAGATCAGTGGGACAGGATTCTCCGACCTGGGGCCAACGTCCTGACTTTC. Protein sequence: CASSIDQWDRILRPGANVLTF.

This chain links TRBV21-1 with TRBJ2-5; the DNA was not used to check the table's D call, TRBD2. TRBV21-1 is annotated as a pseudogene. This CDR3 region has 19 residues. CDR3 protein: CASSKAPQAGGTPQETQYF. CDR3 coding DNA: TGTGCCAGCAGCAAGGCCCCCCAAGCGGGGGGTACTCCCCAAGAGACCCAGTACTTC.

V gene TRBV5-1 combines with J gene TRBJ2-1; weak D call: TRBD2 (5 bases). The CDR3 totals 15 residues. The V gene lost 0 bases and the J gene lost 0 bases, with 7 bases spanning the gap. Germline V gene lookup returns CDR1 SGHRS and CDR2 YFSETQ. The CDR3 is CASSLVAGSYNEQFF. CDR3 sequence (DNA): TGCGCCAGCAGCTTGGTGGCGGGCTCCTACAATGAGCAGTTCTTC.

The chain carries TRBV6-5 and TRBJ1-6, with 9 bases fitting TRBD1. With V trimmed by 6 bases and J by 6 bases, 0 bases remained unmatched. There are 13 residues in the CDR3. The germline CDR1 and CDR2 sequences are MNHEY and SVGAGI. CDR3 sequence: CASRGQGNSPLHF. CDR3 sequence (DNA): TGTGCCAGCAGGGGACAGGGTAATTCACCCCTCCACTTT.

The gene calls are TRBV28 and TRBJ2-5; weak D call: TRBD2 (5 bases). The V and J ends lost 3 bases and 5 bases respectively, with 16 bases between them. The CDR3 is 15 amino acids. Per germline, CDR1 MDHEN and CDR2 SYDVKM. This chain's CDR3 is CASSLNGPTGETQYF. The DNA of the CDR3 is TGTGCCAGCAGTTTGAACGGGCCCACGGGGGAGACCCAGTACTTC.

The chain links TRBV29-1 to TRBJ2-3, with D tentatively TRBD1 (6 bases). The germline CDR1 and CDR2 sequences are SQVTM and ANQGSEA. This CDR3 has 14 residues. V lost 2 bases, J lost 3 bases, and 12 bases lay in between. CDR3 DNA sequence: TGCAGCGTTGAATACAGGGTCCGAACAGATACGCAGTATTTT. Residues: CSVEYRVRTDTQYF.

This chain joins TRBV19 and TRBJ2-1; possibly TRBD1 for D (6 bases). CDR1 and CDR2 from the germline V gene are LNHDA and SQIVND (reference sequence). Trimming cost V 6 bases and J 6 bases, with 21 bases left between them. There are 16 residues in the CDR3. CDR3 bases: TGTGCCAGTAGGAGAACAGGGTTTAGTCATAGCAATGAGCAGTTCTTC. Its translation is CASRRTGFSHSNEQFF.

The J gene is TRBJ2-1, the V gene TRBV5-4, with 8 bases identical to TRBD1. Unmatched junction bases numbered 8, after V lost 5 bases and J lost 4 bases. Germline V lookup: CDR1 SGHNT, CDR2 YYREEE (reference sequence). This CDR3 comprises 15 residues. CDR3 sequence reads: CASSLETGEYNEQFF. The CDR3 DNA sequence: TGTGCCAGCAGTCTCGAGACAGGGGAGTACAATGAGCAGTTCTTC.

The chain recombines TRBV2 with TRBJ2-5; the D gene is possibly TRBD1 (5 bases). Germline lookup yields CDR1 SNHLY and CDR2 FYNNEI. The ends were cut back, 10 bases at V and 1 base at J, with 13 bases in the middle. The CDR3 has 13 amino acids. The CDR3 is CATQRQLQETQYF. In DNA, the CDR3 is TGTGCCACACAACGACAGCTCCAAGAGACCCAGTACTTC.

The genes are TRBV6-1 and TRBJ2-7; D gene ambiguous. CDR3 size: 12 residues. Germline CDR1 and CDR2: MNHNS and SASEGT. V was shortened by 3 bases and J by 3 bases, with 6 bases between the two germline ends. The DNA for the CDR3 is TGTGCCAGCAGTGACGTGTACTACGAGCAGTACTTC. It specifies CASSDVYYEQYF.

This sequence joins TRBV13 and TRBJ2-7; possible D gene TRBD1, 6 bases. Germline CDR1 is PRHDT and CDR2 is FYEKMQ (reference sequence). The ends were cut back, 5 bases at V and 2 bases at J, with 19 bases in the middle. The CDR3 contains 16 residues. CDR3 protein: CASSLGELGGTYEQYF. Written as DNA, the CDR3 is TGTGCCAGCAGCCTCGGGGAGTTAGGGGGAACCTACGAGCAGTACTTC.

V and J are TRBV3-1 (or the pseudogene TRBV3-2) and TRBJ1-2, with TRBD1 matching 8 bases. V was clipped by 4 bases and J by 8 bases; unmatched bases: 12. CDR3 length: 15 residues. Germline CDR1 is LGHDT and CDR2 is YNNKEL (reference sequence). CDR3 region: CASSLVIRGLAGYTF. In DNA, the CDR3 is TGTGCCAGCAGCCTCGTAATCAGGGGGCTCGCAGGCTACACCTTC.

This clone was observed a single time. At the DNA level, this CDR3 is encoded by other sequences in the same sample as well. V and J are TRBV18 and TRBJ2-7; D unresolved. The CDR3 is made up of 14 amino acids. Germline CDR1 reads KGHSH; CDR2 reads LQKENI. V lost 2 bases, J lost 0 bases, and 8 bases lay in between. The CDR3: CASSPATDSYEQYF. The DNA of the CDR3 is TGTGCCAGCTCACCAGCGACTGACTCCTACGAGCAGTACTTC. Supplemented by reference TRBV18 and TRBJ2-7, the full variable domain reads NAGVMQNPRHLVRRRGQEARLRCSPMKGHSHVYWYRQLPEEGLKFMVYLQKENIIDESGMPKERFSAEFPKEGPSILRIQQVVRGDSAAYFCASSPATDSYEQYFGPGTRLTVT.

The sample holds one count of this clone. V gene TRBV27 combines with J gene TRBJ2-7; 11 bases map to TRBD2. Trimming at V came to 5 bases and at J to 5 bases, leaving 5 bases not matched to a gene. CDR1 is MNHEY and CDR2 is SMNVEV in the germline V gene (reference sequence). The CDR3 contains 14 residues. Here the CDR3 reads CASSRLAGFHEQYF. DNA of the CDR3: TGTGCCAGCAGTCGACTAGCGGGATTCCACGAGCAGTACTTC.

This rearrangement joins TRBV7-8 to TRBJ1-6; possible D gene TRBD1, 5 bases. The CDR3 spans 14 residues. V lost 5 bases and J lost 6, with 11 bases in between. CDR1 is SGHVS, CDR2 FQNEAQ, per germline. CDR3 nucleotide sequence: TGTGCCAGCAGCCCGGGACTTAGTAATTCACCCCTCCACTTT. It is translated as CASSPGLSNSPLHF.

The V gene is TRBV2, the J gene TRBJ2-7; 11 bases line up with TRBD2. CDR1 and CDR2 from the germline V gene are SNHLY and FYNNEI. The V segment lost 7 bases and the J segment 4 bases; nucleotides outside the gene matches: 18. This CDR3 contains 18 residues. The CDR3 sequence: CASTNPLAGGLLLYEQYF. For the CDR3, the DNA is TGTGCCAGCACCAATCCTTTAGCGGGGGGGCTCCTCTTATACGAGCAGTACTTC.

This clone was detected once. The J gene is TRBJ2-3, the V gene TRBV6-5; D is unresolved. This CDR3 contains 14 residues. V shed 2 bases and J shed 3 bases, with 9 bases lying between them. The germline V gene encodes CDR1 MNHEY and CDR2 SVGAGI. The CDR3 nucleotides are TGTGCCAGCAGTTACGGTTATCGGACAGATACGCAGTATTTT. Its translation is CASSYGYRTDTQYF.

The chain uses TRBV6-5 and TRBJ1-1, with a tentative D call TRBD1 (5 bases). Germline V gene data show CDR1 as MNHEY and CDR2 as SVGAGI. This CDR3 region has 14 residues. With 2 bases removed from V and 0 bases from J, the gap between germline ends came to 7 bases. CDR3 protein: CASSYDSMNTEAFF. DNA of the CDR3: TGTGCCAGCAGTTACGACAGCATGAACACTGAAGCTTTCTTT.

V and J are TRBV4-1 and TRBJ1-2, with a possible D match to TRBD1 (6 bases). This CDR3 comprises 19 residues. Germline V gene sequence: CDR1 MGHRA, CDR2 YSYEKL. V lost 1 base and J lost 4, with 25 bases in between. The CDR3 DNA reads TGCGCCAGCAGCCAAGTCGATCGCCGCCTGGGCAGGGGAATCTATGGCTACACCTTC. This sequence encodes CASSQVDRRLGRGIYGYTF.